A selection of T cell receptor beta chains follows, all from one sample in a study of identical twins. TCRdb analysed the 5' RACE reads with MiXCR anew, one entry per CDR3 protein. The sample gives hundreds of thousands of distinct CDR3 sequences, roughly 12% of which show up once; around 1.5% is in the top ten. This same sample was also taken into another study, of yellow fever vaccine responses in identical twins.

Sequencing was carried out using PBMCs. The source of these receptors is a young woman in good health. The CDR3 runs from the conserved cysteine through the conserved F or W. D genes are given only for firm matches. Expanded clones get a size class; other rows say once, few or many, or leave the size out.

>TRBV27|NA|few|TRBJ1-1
TGTGCCAGCAGTTTATCGATTGGCACTGAAGCTTTCTTT
CASSLSIGTEAFF
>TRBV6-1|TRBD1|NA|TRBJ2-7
TGTGCCAGCAGCAAAGACAGGGGGAGCTCCTACGAGCAGTACTTC
CASSKDRGSSYEQYF
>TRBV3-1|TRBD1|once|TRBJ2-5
TGTGCCTGCAGCCCTAGGGACAGGGGCACGAGAGGGCAAGAGACCCAGTACTTC
CACSPRDRGTRGQETQYF
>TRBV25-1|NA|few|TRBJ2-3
TGTGCCAGCAGTGAAAATTACCCAGATACGCAGTATTTT
CASSENYPDTQYF
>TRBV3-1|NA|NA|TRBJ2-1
TGTGCCAGCAGCCAAGATGGGGCAAGCTCCTACAATGAGCAGTTCTTC
CASSQDGASSYNEQFF
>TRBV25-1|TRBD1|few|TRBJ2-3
TGTGCCAGCAGTGGAACATACGACAGGGCGGACACAGATACGCAGTATTTT
CASSGTYDRADTDTQYF
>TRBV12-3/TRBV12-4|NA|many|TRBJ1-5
TGTGCCAGCAGTTTACAGGGGATTCAGCCCCAGCATTTT
CASSLQGIQPQHF
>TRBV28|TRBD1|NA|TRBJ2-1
TGTGCCAGTCAGGACAGGGTTAACAATGAGCAGTTCTTC
CASQDRVNNEQFF
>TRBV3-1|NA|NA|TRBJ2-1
TGTGCCAGCAGCCTCCGGGACAACTACAATGAGCAGTTCTTC
CASSLRDNYNEQFF
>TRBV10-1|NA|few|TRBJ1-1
TGCGCCAGCAGTGGGGCTGTGGCTACTGAAGCTTTCTTT
CASSGAVATEAFF
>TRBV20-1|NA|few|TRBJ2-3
TGCAGTGCCGTAGGGAACCTCTATGCGGATACGCAGTATTTT
CSAVGNLYADTQYF
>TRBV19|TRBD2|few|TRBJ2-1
TGTGCCAGTAGTATATCCGGGACTAGCGGGAGAAATGAGCAGTTCTTC
CASSISGTSGRNEQFF
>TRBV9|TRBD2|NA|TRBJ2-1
TGTGCCAGCAGCGCTAGAGGACTAGCGGATTACAATGAGCAGTTCTTC
CASSARGLADYNEQFF
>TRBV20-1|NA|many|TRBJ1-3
TGCAGTGCTAGAGACCCTGCCCGCAACACCATATATTTT
CSARDPARNTIYF
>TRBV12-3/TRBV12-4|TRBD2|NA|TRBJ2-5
TGTGCCAGCAGCCAACAAGCGGGGGCGCGGGGGACCCAGTACTTC
CASSQQAGARGTQYF
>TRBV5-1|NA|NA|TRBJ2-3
TGCGCCAGCAGCGAGCAGGTGGGCCCAGATACGCAGTATTTT
CASSEQVGPDTQYF
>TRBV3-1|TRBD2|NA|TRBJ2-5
TGTGCCAGCAGCGTCCCAGCGGGGGGGTACCAAGAGACCCAGTACTTC
CASSVPAGGYQETQYF
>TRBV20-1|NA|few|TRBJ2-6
TGCAGTGCTAGAGGGGGGGGCGGCTCTGGGGCCAACGTCCTGACTTTC
CSARGGGGSGANVLTF
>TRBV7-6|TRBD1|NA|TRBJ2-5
TGTGCCAGCAGCCAGACAGGGGTGCACCAAGAGACCCAGTACTTC
CASSQTGVHQETQYF
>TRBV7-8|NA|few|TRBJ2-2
TGTGCCAGCAGTAACGACACGGGCACCGGGGAGCTGTTTTTT
CASSNDTGTGELFF
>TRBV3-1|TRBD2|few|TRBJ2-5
TGTGCCAGCACACCAAGGGTAGCGGGGGGGCAAGAGACCCAGTACTTC
CASTPRVAGGQETQYF
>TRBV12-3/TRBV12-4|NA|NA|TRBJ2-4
TGTGCCAGCAGCAACACCTTAACGGGGCCCATGGCCAAAAACATTCAGTACTTC
CASSNTLTGPMAKNIQYF
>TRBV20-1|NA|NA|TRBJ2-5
TGCAGTGCTAGAAAGCGTACCAGCCAAGAGACCCAGTACTTC
CSARKRTSQETQYF
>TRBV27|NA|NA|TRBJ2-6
TGTGCCAGCAGTTTCGTTGGGTCTGGGGCCAACGTCCTGACTTTC
CASSFVGSGANVLTF
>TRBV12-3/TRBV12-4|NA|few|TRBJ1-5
TGTGCCAGCAGTTTAGCAAGTACACTGGGAGAGCCCCAGCATTTT
CASSLASTLGEPQHF
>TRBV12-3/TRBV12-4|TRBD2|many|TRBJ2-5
TGTGCCAGCAGTATTACTAGCGGGAGGACAGAGACCCAGTACTTC
CASSITSGRTETQYF
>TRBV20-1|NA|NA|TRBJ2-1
TGCAGTGCTAGAGCCGGGGGCTCCTACAATGAGCAGTTCTTC
CSARAGGSYNEQFF
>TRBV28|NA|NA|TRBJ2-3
TGTGCCAGCAGTTTAGCCGCAAGGGGCGGAAGCACAGATACGCAGTATTTT
CASSLAARGGSTDTQYF
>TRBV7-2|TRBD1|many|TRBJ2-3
TGTGCCAGCAGCCTAGGCCGGGACAGGGTCGTAGATACGCAGTATTTT
CASSLGRDRVVDTQYF
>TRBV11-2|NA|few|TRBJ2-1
TGTGCCAGCAGCCACGACTACGAGCAGTTCTTC
CASSHDYEQFF
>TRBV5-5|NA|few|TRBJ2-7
TGTGCCAGCAGCTTGGTCCCGGGACCGCCGGACGAGCAGTACTTC
CASSLVPGPPDEQYF
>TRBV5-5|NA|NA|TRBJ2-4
TGTGCCAGCAGCTCCAAAAGGCAGACTCTAGCCAAAAACATTCAGTACTTC
CASSSKRQTLAKNIQYF
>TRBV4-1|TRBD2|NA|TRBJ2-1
TGCGCCAGCAGCCGACTGGCGGGGGGGCTGAATGAGCAGTTCTTC
CASSRLAGGLNEQFF
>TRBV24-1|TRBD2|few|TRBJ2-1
TGTGCCACCAGTGATCCACAACTAGCGGGGGAGCAGTTCTTC
CATSDPQLAGEQFF
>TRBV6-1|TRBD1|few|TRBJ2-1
TGTGCCAGCAGTCCATGGGACAGGCACAATGAGCAGTTCTTC
CASSPWDRHNEQFF
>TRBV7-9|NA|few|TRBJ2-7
TGTGCCAGCAGCTTCTCAGGGAAAGACTACGAGCAGTACTTC
CASSFSGKDYEQYF
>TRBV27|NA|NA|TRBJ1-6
TGTGCCAGCAGTTTATTTCCTGGGGTTGTTAATTCACCCCTCCACTTT
CASSLFPGVVNSPLHF
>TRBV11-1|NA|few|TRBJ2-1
TGTGCCAGCAGCTTAAGGTTCAATGAGCAGTTCTTC
CASSLRFNEQFF